This TCR beta chain was found in a study of shared clonotypes between healthy human individuals. Worth noting for this clone: This may be a read error, as it is one base from a much larger clone.

CDR3 size: 11 residues. The V gene's germline CDR1 is SGHTA and CDR2 FQGNSA. Sequencing used immunoSEQ multiplex PCR; TCRdb keeps in-frame clones, though not all of them. The table lists about half a million clones, around 79% of them singletons. The origin of this receptor is a woman aged 40 to 49 in good health. Some clones in this sample may be carry-over from other donors' samples. This chain links TRBV7-2 with TRBJ2-7; D gene ambiguous. The source material was PBMCs. The CDR3 nucleotides read TGTGCCAGCAGCTTAGCCTACGAGCAGTGCTTC. Its translation: CASSLAYEQCF.